The present entry profiles one T cell receptor (beta chain) with its context. Its target is unknown. The CDR3 sequence is 14 residues long. V was clipped by 2 bases and J by 3 bases, with 8 bases between them. Germline lookup yields CDR1 MNHNY and CDR2 SVGAGI (reference sequence). The data were obtained in a study of cytomegalovirus exposure and HLA in healthy donors. Whole-study context: Out of several hundred genotyped donors, less than 90% belonged to the Caucasian-associated ancestry cluster. Study-wide findings and caveats: The study put 150 or so TCR beta chains on its list as cytomegalovirus-associated. In an earlier analysis, in some 500 donors, most V segments appeared productive either ~90% or ~30% of the time. A missense variant in DCLRE1C was later tied to TCR beta V- and J-gene trimming.

The primer mix had 60 Vbeta and 13 Jbeta primers. Using immunoSEQ multiplex PCR, the repertoire was profiled, and TCRdb retains in-frame clones only, with some absent. The sample records 200,000 or so clones, 80% to 85% being singletons. Source material: PBMCs. V gene TRBV6-6 combines with J gene TRBJ1-5; D unclear. The clonotype originates from a man in his forties in good health and CMV-seropositive. The CDR3 here is CASSYTGVNQPQHF. The CDR3, as DNA: TGTGCCAGCAGTTACACGGGAGTCAATCAGCCCCAGCATTTT.